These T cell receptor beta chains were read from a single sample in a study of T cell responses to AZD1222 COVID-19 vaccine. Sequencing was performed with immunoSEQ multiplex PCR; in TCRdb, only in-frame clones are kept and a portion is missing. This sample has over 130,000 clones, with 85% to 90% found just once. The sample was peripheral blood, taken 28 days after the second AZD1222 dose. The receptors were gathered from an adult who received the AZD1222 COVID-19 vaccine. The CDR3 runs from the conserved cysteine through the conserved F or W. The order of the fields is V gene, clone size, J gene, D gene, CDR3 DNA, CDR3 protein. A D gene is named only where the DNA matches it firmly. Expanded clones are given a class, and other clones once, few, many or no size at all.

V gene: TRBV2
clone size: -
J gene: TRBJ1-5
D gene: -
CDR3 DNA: TGTGCCAGCAGCCGTGAGGGGACTCAGCCCCAGCATTTT
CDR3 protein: CASSREGTQPQHF

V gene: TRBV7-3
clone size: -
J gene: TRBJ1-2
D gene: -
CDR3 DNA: TGTGCCAGCAGCTTACTGGGCGACGGTCAGACAATCTATGGCTACACCTTC
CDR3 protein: CASSLLGDGQTIYGYTF

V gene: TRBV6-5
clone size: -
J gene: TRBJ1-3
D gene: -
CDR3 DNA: TGTGCCAGCAGTCCCCGGGACACTAATGGAAACACCATATATTTT
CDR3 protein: CASSPRDTNGNTIYF

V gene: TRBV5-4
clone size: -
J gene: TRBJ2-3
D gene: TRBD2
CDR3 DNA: TGTGCCAGCAGCCGGGGACTAGCGGGAGCCACGAGCACAGATACGCAGTATTTT
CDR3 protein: CASSRGLAGATSTDTQYF

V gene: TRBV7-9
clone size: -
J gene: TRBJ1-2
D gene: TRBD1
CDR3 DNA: TGTGCCAGCAGCTTAACTACAGGGGATTATGGCTACACCTTC
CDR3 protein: CASSLTTGDYGYTF

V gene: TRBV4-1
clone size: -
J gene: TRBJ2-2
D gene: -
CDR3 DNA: TGCGCCAGCAGCCAAGATCGGGGGCTCGGGGAGCTGTTTTTT
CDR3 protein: CASSQDRGLGELFF

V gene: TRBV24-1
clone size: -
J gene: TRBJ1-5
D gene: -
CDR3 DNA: TGTGCCACCAGTGAACAGGGCCTGCCCCAGCATTTT
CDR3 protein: CATSEQGLPQHF

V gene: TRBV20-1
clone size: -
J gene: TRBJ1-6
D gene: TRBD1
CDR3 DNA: TGCAGTGCTAGTGGGGACAGGAGCTCCTATAATTCACCCCTCCACTTT
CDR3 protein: CSASGDRSSYNSPLHF

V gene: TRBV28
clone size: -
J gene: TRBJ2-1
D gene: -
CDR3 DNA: TGTGCCAGCACCTTAGGGGGGGAGGCCTACAATGAGCAGTTCTTC
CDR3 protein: CASTLGGEAYNEQFF

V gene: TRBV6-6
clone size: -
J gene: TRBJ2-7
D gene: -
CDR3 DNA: TGTGCCAGCAGTTATAGGGAGAGGGGGTCCTACGAGCAGTACTTC
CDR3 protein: CASSYRERGSYEQYF

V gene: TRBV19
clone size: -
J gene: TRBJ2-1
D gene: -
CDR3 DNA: TGTGAAGGGGGTGGGCGCGATGAGCAGTTCTTC
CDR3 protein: CEGGGRDEQFF

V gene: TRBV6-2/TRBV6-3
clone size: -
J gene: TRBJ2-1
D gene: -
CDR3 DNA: TGTGCCAGCAGTTACTCCCAGGCCGGGAATGAGCAGTTCTTC
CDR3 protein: CASSYSQAGNEQFF

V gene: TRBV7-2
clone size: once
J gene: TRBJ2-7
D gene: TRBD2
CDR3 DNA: TGTGCCAGCAGCTTAATATCCGGGACTATATACGAGCAGTACTTC
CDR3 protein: CASSLISGTIYEQYF

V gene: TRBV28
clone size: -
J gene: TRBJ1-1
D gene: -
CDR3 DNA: TGTGCCAGCAGTTTCCCGGCTGAAGCTTTCTTT
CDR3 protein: CASSFPAEAFF

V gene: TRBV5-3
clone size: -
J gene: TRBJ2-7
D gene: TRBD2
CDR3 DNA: TGTGCCAGAAGCCCCCCCCTACTAGCGGGAGGGCCTTACGAGCAGTACTTC
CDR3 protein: CARSPPLLAGGPYEQYF

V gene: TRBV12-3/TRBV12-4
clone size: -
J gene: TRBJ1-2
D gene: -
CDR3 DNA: TGTGCCAGCAGTGGGGGCCAAGCGTCTGGCTACACCTTC
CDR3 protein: CASSGGQASGYTF

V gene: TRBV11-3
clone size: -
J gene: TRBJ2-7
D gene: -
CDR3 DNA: TGTGCCAGCAGCTTAGGGGGTTCAAGTATCTACGAGCAGTACTTC
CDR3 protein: CASSLGGSSIYEQYF

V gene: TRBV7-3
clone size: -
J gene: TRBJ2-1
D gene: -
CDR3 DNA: TGTGCCAGCAGCTCGACAGGTAAAGAGCAGTTCTTC
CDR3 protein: CASSSTGKEQFF

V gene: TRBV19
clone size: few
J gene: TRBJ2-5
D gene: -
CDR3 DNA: TGTGCCAGTCAACAGGGTCAAGAGACCCAGTACTTC
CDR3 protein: CASQQGQETQYF

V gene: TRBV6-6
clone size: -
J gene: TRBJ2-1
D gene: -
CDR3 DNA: TGTGCCAGCACTGTAACTCCCCTCAATGAGCAGTTCTTC
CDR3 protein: CASTVTPLNEQFF

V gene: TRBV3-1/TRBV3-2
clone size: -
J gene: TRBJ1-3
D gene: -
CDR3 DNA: TGTGCCAGCAGCCAATCCAGGGGCGCTGGAAACACCATATATTTT
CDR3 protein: CASSQSRGAGNTIYF

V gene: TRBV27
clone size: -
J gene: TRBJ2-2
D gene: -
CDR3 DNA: TGTGCCAGCAGTTTAAGACAGGGGGAGCTGTTTTTT
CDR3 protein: CASSLRQGELFF

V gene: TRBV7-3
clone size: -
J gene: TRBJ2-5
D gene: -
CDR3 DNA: TGTGCCAGCAGCTTATGGAGCGGAGAGACCCAGTACTTC
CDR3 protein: CASSLWSGETQYF

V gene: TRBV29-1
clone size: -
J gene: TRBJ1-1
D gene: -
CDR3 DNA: TGCAGCGTTGGGCTTACGGGGAACACTGAAGCTTTCTTT
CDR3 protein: CSVGLTGNTEAFF

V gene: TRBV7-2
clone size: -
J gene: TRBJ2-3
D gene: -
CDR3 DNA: TGTGCCAGCAGCTCCCAGGCCCAGGGAGGACCAGATACGCAGTATTTT
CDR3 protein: CASSSQAQGGPDTQYF

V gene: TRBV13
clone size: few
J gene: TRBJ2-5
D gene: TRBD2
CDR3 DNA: TGTGCCAGCAGCGTCAGACTAGCGGGAGGGGGAGAGACCCAGTACTTC
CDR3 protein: CASSVRLAGGGETQYF

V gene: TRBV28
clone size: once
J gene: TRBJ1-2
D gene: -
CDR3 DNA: TGTGCCAGCAGTTTAGGAGGGATTTATGGCTACACCTTC
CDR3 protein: CASSLGGIYGYTF

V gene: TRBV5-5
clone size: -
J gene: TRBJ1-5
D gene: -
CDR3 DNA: TGTGCCAGCAGCTTGGAGGTGCATCAGCCCCAGCATTTT
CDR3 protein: CASSLEVHQPQHF

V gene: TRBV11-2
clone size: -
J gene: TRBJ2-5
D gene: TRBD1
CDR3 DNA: TGTGCCAGCAGCTTAGGGACAGGAACCCAAGAGACCCAGTACTTC
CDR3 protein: CASSLGTGTQETQYF

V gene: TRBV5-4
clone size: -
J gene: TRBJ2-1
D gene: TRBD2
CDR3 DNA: TGTGCCAGCAGCCGACCCGCTAGCGGGGGTCCACCCTACAATGAGCAGTTCTTC
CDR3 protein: CASSRPASGGPPYNEQFF

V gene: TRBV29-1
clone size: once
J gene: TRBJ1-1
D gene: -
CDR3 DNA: TGCAGCGTGTCCCCTCGACAGGCTAACACTGAAGCTTTCTTT
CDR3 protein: CSVSPRQANTEAFF

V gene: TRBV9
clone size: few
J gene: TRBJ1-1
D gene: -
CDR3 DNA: TGTGCCAGCAGCCCCAGTGATGGGGGGTTGAACACTGAAGCTTTCTTT
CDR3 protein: CASSPSDGGLNTEAFF

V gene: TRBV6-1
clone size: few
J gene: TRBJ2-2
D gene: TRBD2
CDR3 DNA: TGTGCCAGCAGTGAAGGCGCGGGGGGAACCGGGGAGCTGTTTTTT
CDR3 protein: CASSEGAGGTGELFF

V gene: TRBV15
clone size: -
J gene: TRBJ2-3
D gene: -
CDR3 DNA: TGTGCCACCGCGGATGGAGCTATCACAGATACGCAGTATTTT
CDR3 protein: CATADGAITDTQYF

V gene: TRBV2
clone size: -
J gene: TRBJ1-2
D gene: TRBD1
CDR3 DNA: TGTGCCACCGGACAGGCGTATGGCTACACCTTC
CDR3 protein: CATGQAYGYTF

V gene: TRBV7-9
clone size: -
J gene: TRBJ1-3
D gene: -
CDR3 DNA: TGTGCCAGCAGCCCAAATGGAAACACCATATATTTT
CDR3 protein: CASSPNGNTIYF

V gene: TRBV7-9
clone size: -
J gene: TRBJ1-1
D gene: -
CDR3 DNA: TGTGCCAGCAGCTGGGATATCGGGACTGCTACTGAAGCTTTCTTT
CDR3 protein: CASSWDIGTATEAFF

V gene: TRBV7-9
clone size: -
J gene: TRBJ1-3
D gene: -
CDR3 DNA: TGTGCCAGCAGGTCCGGAGGAAACACCATATATTTT
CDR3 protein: CASRSGGNTIYF

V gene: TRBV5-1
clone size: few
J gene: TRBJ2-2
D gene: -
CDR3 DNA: TGCGCCAGCAGCTTGGGACTAATGAACACCGGGGAGCTGTTTTTT
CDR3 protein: CASSLGLMNTGELFF

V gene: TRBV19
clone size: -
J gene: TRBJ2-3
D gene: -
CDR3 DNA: TGTGCCAGTAGGGGACTGCCCCCTATGACAGATACGCAGTATTTT
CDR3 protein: CASRGLPPMTDTQYF

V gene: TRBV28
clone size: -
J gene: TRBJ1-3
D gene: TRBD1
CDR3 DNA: TGTGCCAGCACCATGGGGGGGACAGTTTACTCTGGAAACACCATATATTTT
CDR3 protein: CASTMGGTVYSGNTIYF

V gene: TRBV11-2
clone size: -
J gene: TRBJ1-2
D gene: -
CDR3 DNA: TGTGCCAGCAGCTTAGTGCCGGATCCCGCGGGTGGCTACACCTTC
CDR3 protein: CASSLVPDPAGGYTF